This TCR beta chain was recorded in a study of CD8 T cells in ankylosing spondylitis. Points from the study as a whole: Prior literature has documented some motif variants in synovial fluid and blood from reactive arthritis. Peripheral blood samples showed relatively rare disease-linked clones, and these clones were CD8+. Matched ankylosing spondylitis synovial fluid reportedly contained a significantly enriched population of disease-linked clones.

With molecular barcodes, quantitative 5'-RACE was used to make the TCR beta libraries. TCRdb analysed the 5' RACE reads with MiXCR anew, one entry per CDR3 protein. The sample has about 130,000 distinct CDR3 sequences, approximately 6.8% seen once; the top ten hold 9.5% to 15%. This clonotype was detected many times. Its antigen remains unidentified. This TCR was recovered from a male donor with ankylosing spondylitis or in good health (not recorded which). What was sequenced was blood, either unsorted or a sorted T cell fraction (not recorded which).

The CDR3 region is CASRSWNSGRNEQFF. In DNA, the CDR3 is TGTGCCAGCAGAAGTTGGAATAGCGGGAGGAATGAGCAGTTCTTC. V gene TRBV6-4 combines with J gene TRBJ2-1; 10 nucleotides agree with TRBD2. V lost 6 bases and J lost 7; bases outside the gene matches: 9. Germline V gene sequence: CDR1 MRHNA, CDR2 SNTAGT. The CDR3 runs to 15 residues.